This T cell receptor (beta chain) was sequenced during a study of vaccination and CD4 T cells after COVID-19. For the study at large: The post-vaccine samples came a median around 72 days after dose two (range 14 to 241).

Treatment noted: roughly 11-day PBMC culture with coronavirus spike peptide pools or control peptides (ViraFEST assay). The CDR3 is made up of 11 amino acids. Germline lookup yields CDR1 SQVTM and CDR2 ANQGSEA. Trimming left V 3 bases short and J 2 bases short, with 3 bases between. In regard to this clonotype: What it recognizes is unknown.

Scientists ran DNA taken from cultured CD4+ T cells through the Oncomine TCR Beta short-read assay for sequencing. TCRdb called the PCR reads again in MiXCR, with one record for every CDR3 protein. This sample has around 16,000 distinct CDR3 sequences, with under 80% found just once. The sequence was collected from a human donor who had recovered from COVID-19. The chain uses TRBV29-1 and TRBJ2-3, with D uncertain. The sample was CD4+ T cells from blood, cultured in vitro. The CDR3 coding sequence is TGCAGCGTTGACCACACAGATACGCAGTATTTT. Translation gives CSVDHTDTQYF.